These 5 T cell receptor beta chains share one sample of origin, sequenced in a study of blood T cell repertoires in COVID-19. The table came from immunoSEQ multiplex PCR; TCRdb's copy has only in-frame clones and leaves some out. The sample has about 480,000 clones; 85% to 90% are singletons. Material for sequencing was peripheral blood. The origin of the receptors is a woman aged 45 to 65 with COVID-19, enrolled during active disease.

The rearrangement joins TRBV7-2 to TRBJ2-3, with D uncertain. The CDR3 sequence is 14 residues long. From germline, CDR1 is SGHTA and CDR2 FQGNSA. V gave up 5 bases and J gave up 0 bases, with 9 bases separating them. CDR3 nucleotide sequence: TGTGCCAGCAGCGCGATATCTAGCACAGATACGCAGTATTTT. Amino acids: CASSAISSTDTQYF.

The chain couples TRBV11-2 to TRBJ2-7; 7 nucleotides agree with TRBD1. V trimming: 5 bases; J trimming: 3 bases; junction bases outside the gene matches: 10. CDR3 length: 15 residues. The germline V gene encodes CDR1 SGHAT and CDR2 FQNNGV. DNA for the CDR3: TGTGCCAGCAGCCGGGACCCGAGGGGGCGCTACGAGCAGTACTTC. Its protein product is CASSRDPRGRYEQYF.

This clone appeared a single time. This chain joins TRBV5-4 and TRBJ1-1; D is perhaps TRBD1 (6 bases). Germline CDR1 reads SGHNT; CDR2 reads YYREEE (reference sequence). The CDR3 consists of 15 residues. Between the trimmed V and J ends, which lost 0 bases and 1 base, there was a span of 10 bases. The CDR3 DNA sequence: TGTGCCAGCAGCTTGGGGACAGTAGGGAACACTGAAGCTTTCTTT. Its protein is CASSLGTVGNTEAFF. Looking up the rest from reference TRBV5-4 and TRBJ1-1 gives the full variable domain: ETGVTQSPTHLIKTRGQQVTLRCSSQSGHNTVSWYQQALGQGPQFIFQYYREEENGRGNFPPRFSGLQFPNYSSELNVNALELDDSALYLCASSLGTVGNTEAFFGQGTRLTVV.

In DNA, the CDR3 is TGTGCCTGGAGCCCCCCCAGTGCGGGGGGCAATGAGCAGTTCTTC. Translated: CAWSPPSAGGNEQFF. The rearrangement links TRBV30 to TRBJ2-1; 8 bases agree with TRBD2. Germline CDR1 reads GTSNPN; CDR2 reads SVGIG (reference sequence). This CDR3 comprises 15 residues. Unmatched junction bases numbered 10, after V lost 3 bases and J lost 6 bases. Variable domain in full (rest from reference TRBV30 and TRBJ2-1): SQTIHQWPATLVQPVGSPLSLECTVEGTSNPNLYWYRQAAGRGLQLLFYSVGIGQISSEVPQNLSASRPQDRQFILSSKKLLLSDSGFYLCAWSPPSAGGNEQFFGPGTRLTVL.

The chain uses TRBV6-1 and TRBJ1-2; TRBD1 might be the D (6 bases). V shed 2 bases and J shed 4 bases, with 11 bases lying between them. CDR1 MNHNS and CDR2 SASEGT come from the germline V gene. The CDR3 is 14 residues long. The CDR3 sequence is CASSELTGSYGYTF. Written as DNA, the CDR3 is TGTGCCAGCAGTGAACTCACAGGGAGCTATGGCTACACCTTC.